The T cell receptor beta chain under discussion was sequenced for a study of T cells in localized non-small cell lung cancer (TCRdb year 2020). Concerning the study at large: The study examined T cell repertoires in roughly 240 patients with early-stage NSCLC and compared tumors with uninvolved tumor-adjacent lungs. The cohort consisted of 236 treatment-naive NSCLC patients whose localized lung tumors had been resected. The mean age of the NSCLC patients was roughly 70 years, with 120 to 150 men and 95 to 110 women. The full study reports these points: Of the top 100 tumor clones, a median of roughly 56 were detected in paired uninvolved adjacent lung; over 25 were also among that lung's top 100. Because the study design was exploratory, TCR variables were selected using unadjusted p-values without false-discovery rate correction. Uninvolved tumor-adjacent lung showed the highest T cell clonality, higher than tumor, which suggests more focused antigenic responses in the uninvolved tumor-adjacent lung. Longer overall survival was associated with higher T cell density in blood, whereas shorter survival was associated with higher clonality in adjacent lung. Multi-region tumor sequencing was not performed, so intratumor heterogeneity could not be excluded.

At diagnosis, tumor, uninvolved tumor-adjacent lung and peripheral blood were collected and then preserved as a mix of FFPE and fresh-frozen material. For TCR repertoire profiling, the blood samples were analyzed as peripheral blood mononuclear cells. The immunoSEQ Assay was used to sequence TCR beta CDR3 regions from DNA. The study's processing was this. To compute T cell density, TCR beta template counts were normalized to usable DNA, which was estimated by amplifying housekeeping genes. Richness was estimated using the preseqR package, with extrapolation to 400,000 templates for PBMC samples and to 120,000 templates for tissue samples. Clonality was defined as one minus Pielou's evenness. To identify tissue-enriched TCRs, differential abundance testing was run on productive amino-acid clonotypes with a minimum total count of 5 and an alpha of 0.1. The Jaccard Index and the Morisita Overlap Index were used to quantify repertoire overlap between compartments. GLIPH grouped TCR beta CDR3s together with public tetramer-defined viral CDR3s, and a viral motif had to include at least three viral sequences and also show V-gene enrichment. This is the immuneACCESS table as TCRdb keeps it, with only in-frame sequences that have V and J called. A part of the clones is gone; compared with another copy, unresolved V genes explain less than half, and the rest is unexplained. V and J calls plus clone size are reproduced from that table; the DNA served to infer D and trimming. The sample table shows over 20,000 clones, and 80% to 95% are seen once. The ten largest make up 3.5% to 5% of the sample.

CDR3 length: 15 amino acids, cysteine to phenylalanine. The only DNA kept is the CDR3, 45 bases in frame from the first base. V lost 1 base and J lost 6 bases, and the count of bases not matched to a germline gene is 7. CDR1 and CDR2, per the germline V gene, are SGHTA and FQGNSA. Concerning this clone: Which antigen it targets is not known. Base qualities are not recorded, but no much larger clone differs from it by a single base.

This chain is built from TRBV7-2 and TRBJ2-3; 7 bases in between match TRBD2. The clonotype comes from a female donor older than 55 with stage II squamous cell lung carcinoma. Source: peripheral blood, taken before any cancer treatment. The nucleotides read TGTGCCAGCAGCTTAGGGGGAGGGGTTGTGGATACGCAGTATTTT. This is translated as CASSLGGGVVDTQYF.